The 3 T cell receptor beta chains below all came from one sample that was sequenced in a study of response to subunit inactivated influenza vaccine. Using its own MiXCR run on the RT-PCR reads, TCRdb lists one record per CDR3 protein. Altogether approximately 730,000 distinct CDR3 sequences are present, 11% to 15% being singletons, with the ten largest covering 6% to 8%. The material was PBMCs from blood, obtained 14 to 15 days before vaccination. Receptor source: a man aged 50 or older who received an inactivated influenza vaccine.

This chain joins TRBV4-2 and TRBJ2-4, with a weak D call TRBD1 (5 bases). V lost 1 base and J 4 bases, leaving 5 bases between the germline ends. This CDR3 comprises 13 residues. CDR1 is LGHNA and CDR2 is YNFKEQ in the germline V gene. The CDR3 sequence: CASSQGQKNIQYF. The CDR3 bases are TGTGCCAGCAGCCAAGGACAGAAAAACATTCAGTACTTC.

This clonotype was observed a few times. The CDR3 nucleotides are TGTGCCAGCAGTGACACAGGGGGCAATCAGCCCCAGCATTTT. Its protein product is CASSDTGGNQPQHF. This chain links TRBV6-1 with TRBJ1-5; 7 bases fit TRBD1. Germline values: CDR1 MNHNS, CDR2 SASEGT. The V segment lost 3 bases and the J segment 2 bases; nucleotides outside the gene matches: 1. There are 14 residues in the CDR3.

The chain recombines TRBV5-1 with TRBJ2-3, with D perhaps assigned TRBD1 or TRBD2 (6 bases each). The CDR3 is 15 amino acids. The germline V gene has CDR1 SGHRS and CDR2 YFSETQ. V was shortened by 3 bases and J by 6 bases, with 17 bases between the two germline ends. DNA for the CDR3: TGCGCCAGCAGCTGGGGGGCAGGGACCTCCGATACGCAGTATTTT. Its protein product is CASSWGAGTSDTQYF. Using reference TRBV5-1 and TRBJ2-3 for the parts outside the CDR3, the full variable domain is KAGVTQTPRYLIKTRGQQVTLSCSPISGHRSVSWYQQTPGQGLQFLFEYFSETQRNKGNFPGRFSGRQFSNSRSEMNVSTLELGDSALYLCASSWGAGTSDTQYFGPGTRLTVL.